Listed below are T cell receptor beta chains from one sample, sequenced in a study of shared clonotypes between healthy human individuals. Some clones are missing from TCRdb's copy, which holds only in-frame ones; the method was immunoSEQ multiplex PCR. The data hold about 2.1 million clones, with just over 90% observed a single time. The sample was naive CD8+ T cells from PBMCs. These TCRs come from a man aged 18 to 30 in good health. Some clones in this sample may be carry-over from other donors' samples. Both conserved end residues are trimmed from each CDR3. Fields, in order: clone size, V gene, J gene, CDR3 protein. Clone size, where shown, is once, few, many, or a class for clones that have expanded.

abundance: NA
v_gene: TRBV28
j_gene: TRBJ2-7
CDR3aa: ASRPYEGEAYEQY

abundance: NA
v_gene: TRBV7-3
j_gene: TRBJ2-1
CDR3aa: ASSWGVGTSYNEQF

abundance: NA
v_gene: TRBV2
j_gene: TRBJ2-5
CDR3aa: ASSDRGQETQY

abundance: few
v_gene: TRBV13
j_gene: TRBJ1-1
CDR3aa: ASSSAVTEAF

abundance: NA
v_gene: TRBV5-1
j_gene: TRBJ2-1
CDR3aa: ASSLAIDSYNEQF

abundance: NA
v_gene: TRBV9
j_gene: TRBJ2-7
CDR3aa: ASSDQD

abundance: NA
v_gene: TRBV2
j_gene: TRBJ1-5
CDR3aa: ASRDTKGDSNQPQH

abundance: few
v_gene: TRBV29-1
j_gene: TRBJ1-1
CDR3aa: SVVGSAGGVTEAF

abundance: NA
v_gene: TRBV6-1
j_gene: TRBJ2-1
CDR3aa: ASSKGHLSYNEQF

abundance: NA
v_gene: TRBV29-1
j_gene: TRBJ1-2
CDR3aa: SVDRRGQAQGYT

abundance: NA
v_gene: TRBV27
j_gene: TRBJ1-5
CDR3aa: ASSLGGVQPQH